This T cell receptor (beta chain) appears in the sequencing data of a study of blood T cells in healthy people across ages. Isolation of PBMCs gave at least 6.5 million cells per sample. There were at least 5.5 micrograms of total RNA extracted from every sample. The CDR3 totals 13 residues. V dropped 4 bases and J dropped 5 bases, with 12 bases sitting between them. Germline CDR1 SGDLS, CDR2 YYNGEE. Primed by a sample-barcoded 5' primer and a J-beta primer mix, a second PCR proceeded for about 6 to 12 cycles. MiXCR, applied by TCRdb to the 5' RACE reads, yields one record per CDR3 protein. The top ten hold approximately 3.3% of the sample, which has about 560,000 distinct CDR3 sequences, 25% to 35% seen once. This clonotype was observed a handful of times. This sample also appeared in a second study, on T cells of mothers and their children. That work contributes: A few healthy Caucasian mothers and their six children donated. Related pairs of mothers and children showed slightly higher, non-significant overlap versus unrelated pairs.

The chain uses TRBV9 and TRBJ2-5, with D maybe TRBD2 (5 bases). The material sequenced was blood. This clonotype originated in a boy aged 2-15 years in good health. CDR3 in DNA: TGTGCCAGCAGCCCCCGTAGGGAGGAGACCCAGTACTTC. Its protein product is CASSPRREETQYF. Full variable domain (missing parts from reference TRBV9 and TRBJ2-5): DSGVTQTPKHLITATGQRVTLRCSPRSGDLSVYWYQQSLDQGLQFLIQYYNGEERAKGNILERFSAQQFPDLHSELNLSSLELGDSALYFCASSPRREETQYFGPGTRLLVL.